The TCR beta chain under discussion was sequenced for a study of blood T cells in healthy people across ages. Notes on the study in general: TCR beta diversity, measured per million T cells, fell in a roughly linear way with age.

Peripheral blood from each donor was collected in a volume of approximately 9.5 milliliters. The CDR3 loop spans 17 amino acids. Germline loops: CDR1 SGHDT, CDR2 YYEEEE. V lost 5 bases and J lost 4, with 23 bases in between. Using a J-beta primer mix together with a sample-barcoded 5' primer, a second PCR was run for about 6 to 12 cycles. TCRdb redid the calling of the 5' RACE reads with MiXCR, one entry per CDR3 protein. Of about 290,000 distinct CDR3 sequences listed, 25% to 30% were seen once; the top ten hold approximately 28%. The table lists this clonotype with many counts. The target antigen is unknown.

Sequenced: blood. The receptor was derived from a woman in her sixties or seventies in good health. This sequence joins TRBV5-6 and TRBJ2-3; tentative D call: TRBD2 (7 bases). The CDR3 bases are TGTGCCAGCAGTTCCCGAGGGGGAGGGCCGTTAGCAGATACGCAGTATTTT. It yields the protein CASSSRGGGPLADTQYF.